The rows below give T cell receptor beta chains drawn from one sample of a study of T cells in Graves' hyperthyroidism and ophthalmopathy. Via MiXCR, TCRdb re-called the multiplex PCR reads, giving one row per CDR3 protein. This table holds fewer than 750,000 distinct CDR3 sequences, approximately 15% found once. The source material was blood. All receptors come from a woman between 45 and 60 years old with Graves' ophthalmopathy. Both conserved end residues are part of each CDR3. Each record gives: J gene, V gene, D gene, clone size, CDR3 length, CDR3 protein, CDR3 DNA. A D gene is named only where the DNA matches it firmly. Only some rows state a clone size, as once, few, many or a class for expanded clones.

TRBJ2-6 | TRBV18 | NA | few | 19 | CASSPRGGAASSGANVLTF | TGTGCCAGCTCACCAAGAGGGGGGGCGGCGAGCTCTGGGGCCAACGTCCTGACTTTC
TRBJ2-1 | TRBV28 | TRBD2 | many | 14 | CASSLPNLAGLAFF | TGTGCCAGCAGTCTCCCAAATCTAGCGGGTCTCGCGTTCTTC
TRBJ2-1 | TRBV5-1 | TRBD2 | NA | 16 | CASSFIAGASYNEQFF | TGTGCCAGCAGCTTTATAGCGGGGGCCTCCTACAATGAGCAGTTCTTC
TRBJ2-2 | TRBV6-1 | NA | NA | 15 | CASNDSPSNTGELFF | TGTGCCAGCAACGACAGTCCCTCGAACACCGGGGAGCTGTTTTTT
TRBJ2-1 | TRBV28 | TRBD1 | many | 15 | CASSKNRGQGNEQFF | TGTGCCAGCAGTAAAAACAGGGGGCAGGGGAATGAGCAGTTCTTC
TRBJ2-2 | TRBV19 | NA | NA | 13 | CASNPPNTGELFF | TGTGCCAGTAACCCGCCGAACACCGGGGAGCTGTTTTTT
TRBJ1-1 | TRBV2 | NA | many | 14 | CASSVAEMNTEAFF | TGTGCCAGCAGTGTAGCGGAGATGAACACTGAAGCTTTCTTT
TRBJ2-5 | TRBV10-1 | NA | few | 18 | CASSEFHVGEDSQETQYF | TGCGCCAGCAGTGAGTTCCACGTTGGGGAGGATAGCCAAGAGACCCAGTACTTC
TRBJ2-3 | TRBV29-1 | TRBD2 | many | 15 | CSVEGEREGTDTQYF | TGCAGCGTTGAAGGGGAGCGGGAGGGCACAGATACGCAGTATTTT
TRBJ1-5 | TRBV24-1 | TRBD1 | NA | 18 | CATSASGQNVRSNQPQHF | TGTGCCACCAGTGCATCGGGACAGAACGTGAGGTCCAATCAGCCCCAGCATTTT
TRBJ1-1 | TRBV27 | TRBD1 | many | 16 | CASSRPGTGRDTEAFF | TGTGCCAGCAGTCGTCCCGGGACAGGGAGGGACACTGAAGCTTTCTTT
TRBJ2-7 | TRBV5-1 | TRBD2 | many | 18 | CASTTGTSGRVPSYEQYF | TGCGCCAGCACTACCGGGACTAGCGGGAGGGTTCCCTCCTACGAGCAGTACTTC
TRBJ2-3 | TRBV27 | TRBD1 | many | 16 | CASSPRTGRHTDTQYF | TGTGCCAGCAGTCCCCGGACAGGGAGGCACACAGATACGCAGTATTTT
TRBJ1-2 | TRBV15 | NA | once | 12 | CAIAGPGYGYTF | TGTGCCATTGCCGGACCTGGCTATGGCTACACCTTC
TRBJ2-3 | TRBV5-8 | TRBD2 | few | 19 | CASSRGARGNASYTDTQYF | TGTGCCAGCAGCCGTGGCGCGCGGGGGAACGCATCCTACACAGATACGCAGTATTTT
TRBJ1-4 | TRBV18 | NA | many | 15 | CASSPVAEGEEKLFF | TGTGCCAGCTCACCAGTTGCAGAGGGGGAAGAAAAACTGTTTTTT
TRBJ2-1 | TRBV27 | TRBD2 | NA | 15 | CASSSTGTSVGEQFF | TGTGCCAGCAGTTCGACCGGGACTAGCGTAGGTGAGCAGTTCTTC
TRBJ2-1 | TRBV30 | TRBD1 | NA | 12 | CAWRPQGHEQFF | TGTGCCTGGAGGCCACAGGGGCATGAGCAGTTCTTC
TRBJ2-5 | TRBV13 | TRBD2 | NA | 18 | CASSFSLTSGIGQETQYF | TGTGCCAGCAGCTTCTCTCTCACTAGCGGGATTGGGCAAGAGACCCAGTACTTC
TRBJ1-1 | TRBV18 | NA | many | 16 | CASSPPVGRQNTEAFF | TGTGCCAGCTCACCACCAGTCGGCAGGCAGAACACTGAAGCTTTCTTT
TRBJ2-7 | TRBV6-1 | TRBD1 | NA | 14 | CASRRQGASYEQYF | TGTGCCAGCAGGCGACAGGGGGCCAGCTACGAGCAGTACTTC
TRBJ1-1 | TRBV10-3 | TRBD1 | many | 14 | CAISSGTANTEAFF | TGTGCCATCAGTTCCGGGACAGCGAACACTGAAGCTTTCTTT
TRBJ1-1 | TRBV5-1 | NA | many | 15 | CASSLEGARRAEAFF | TGCGCCAGCAGCTTGGAAGGGGCTAGAAGGGCTGAAGCTTTCTTT
TRBJ1-1 | TRBV15 | TRBD1 | many | 14 | CATSTVDRGDEAFF | TGTGCCACCAGCACAGTTGACAGGGGGGATGAAGCTTTCTTT
TRBJ2-1 | TRBV24-1 | TRBD1 | few | 16 | CATSESGGSSYNEQFF | TGTGCCACCAGTGAATCAGGGGGAAGCTCCTACAATGAGCAGTTCTTC
TRBJ2-7 | TRBV7-8 | NA | many | 13 | CASSRLTSSEQYF | TGTGCCAGCAGCCGACTTACTAGTTCCGAGCAGTACTTC
TRBJ1-1 | TRBV11-1 | TRBD1 | many | 14 | CASSLARTGDEAFF | TGTGCCAGCAGCTTAGCGCGAACAGGGGATGAAGCTTTCTTT
TRBJ2-7 | TRBV5-5 | NA | few | 16 | CASSLTGTGARDEQYF | TGTGCCAGCAGCTTAACAGGTACTGGGGCGAGGGACGAGCAGTACTTC
TRBJ2-3 | TRBV29-1 | NA | many | 10 | CSVGRDTQYF | TGCAGCGTTGGCCGGGATACGCAGTATTTT
TRBJ2-5 | TRBV5-4 | TRBD2 | NA | 16 | CASSSSPGLAGETQYF | TGTGCCAGCAGCTCATCACCGGGACTAGCGGGCGAGACCCAGTACTTC
TRBJ2-5 | TRBV11-2 | TRBD2 | NA | 17 | CASSLGAGASGSETQYF | TGTGCCAGCAGCTTAGGGGCCGGTGCTAGCGGGAGTGAGACCCAGTACTTC
TRBJ2-7 | TRBV15 | TRBD1 | many | 13 | CATSRGDSYEQYF | TGTGCCACCAGCAGAGGGGACAGCTACGAGCAGTACTTC
TRBJ2-1 | TRBV2 | TRBD2 | many | 15 | CAGDEGLAGIDEQFF | TGTGCCGGGGACGAAGGACTAGCGGGAATCGATGAGCAGTTCTTC
TRBJ1-1 | TRBV9 | NA | many | 13 | CASSVATSTEAFF | TGTGCCAGCAGCGTAGCTACTAGCACTGAAGCTTTCTTT
TRBJ2-5 | TRBV30 | TRBD2 | once | 17 | CAWSGGLAGGPQETQYF | TGTGCCTGGAGTGGGGGACTAGCGGGAGGACCTCAAGAGACCCAGTACTTC
TRBJ2-3 | TRBV20-1 | TRBD2 | many | 15 | CSARIPSGREDTQYF | TGCAGTGCTAGAATCCCTAGCGGGAGGGAGGATACGCAGTATTTT
TRBJ1-6 | TRBV6-1 | NA | NA | 14 | CASSAPSYNSPLHF | TGTGCCAGCAGTGCTCCTAGCTATAATTCACCCCTCCACTTT
TRBJ2-1 | TRBV11-2 | NA | many | 13 | CASSLGTIYEQFF | TGTGCCAGCAGTTTAGGAACAATTTATGAGCAGTTCTTC
TRBJ2-1 | TRBV14 | TRBD2 | many | 17 | CASSHLPGTSGSSEQFF | TGTGCCAGCAGCCATCTCCCCGGGACTAGCGGGTCGAGTGAGCAGTTCTTC
TRBJ2-7 | TRBV2 | NA | many | 10 | CASSFSEQYF | TGTGCCAGCAGTTTTAGCGAGCAGTACTTC
TRBJ2-1 | TRBV11-2 | NA | few | 12 | CASSLSWAEQFF | TGTGCCAGCAGCCTCAGCTGGGCTGAGCAGTTCTTC
TRBJ2-7 | TRBV28 | NA | many | 13 | CASRTRGPYEQYF | TGTGCCAGCAGGACAAGGGGCCCCTACGAGCAGTACTTC
TRBJ2-1 | TRBV7-3 | TRBD2 | few | 16 | CASSSRRTSGINEQFF | TGTGCCAGCAGCAGTCGCCGGACTAGCGGGATCAATGAGCAGTTCTTC
TRBJ2-7 | TRBV12-3/TRBV12-4 | NA | many | 16 | CASSPPLGRSSYEQYF | TGTGCCAGCAGTCCCCCCTTGGGCCGGAGCTCCTACGAGCAGTACTTC
TRBJ2-2 | TRBV2 | NA | NA | 14 | CARGAGASTGELFF | TGTGCCAGAGGAGCTGGGGCAAGCACCGGGGAGCTGTTTTTT
TRBJ2-1 | TRBV7-9 | NA | once | 15 | CASSLAWTDYNEQFF | TGCGCCAGCAGCTTGGCTTGGACAGATTACAATGAGCAGTTCTTC
TRBJ2-1 | TRBV11-2 | NA | many | 13 | CASSPPSGHEQFF | TGTGCCAGCAGCCCCCCGTCGGGCCATGAGCAGTTCTTC
TRBJ1-2 | TRBV12-3/TRBV12-4 | NA | many | 14 | CASSLGGGSFGYTF | TGTGCCAGCAGTTTAGGAGGGGGTAGTTTTGGCTACACCTTC
TRBJ2-7 | TRBV19 | NA | NA | 14 | CASSIGGSSYEQYF | TGTGCCAGTAGTATAGGAGGGAGCTCCTACGAGCAGTACTTC
TRBJ1-5 | TRBV18 | TRBD1 | many | 14 | CASSPTGNFGPQHF | TGTGCCAGCTCACCGACAGGGAACTTCGGGCCCCAGCATTTT